Described below is a single TCR beta chain sequence and its context. Its antigen is not identified. The V gene's germline CDR1 is SGHAT and CDR2 FQNNGV. This CDR3 has 17 residues. The source of the sample is a study of blood T cells in healthy people across ages. Primed by a sample-barcoded 5' primer and a J-beta primer mix, a second PCR proceeded for about 7 to 11 cycles. Each CDR3 protein gets one entry after TCRdb re-called the 5' RACE reads with MiXCR. The sample yields about 1 million distinct CDR3 sequences, 40% to 45% seen once. General study findings and limits: From one million sequenced T cells, diversity estimates were lower bounds.

The rearrangement links TRBV11-2 to TRBJ2-1, with D hard to call. The DNA end lines up better with TRBJ2-7; the J call may be wrong. Sequenced: blood. This clonotype originated in a woman aged 55-70 years in good health. The CDR3 coding sequence is TGTGCCAGCAGCCCGAGACAAGTCCGGAACTCCTACAATGAGCAGTACTTC. Encoded protein: CASSPRQVRNSYNEQYF.